This TCR beta chain was recorded in a study of blood T cell repertoires in COVID-19. As for the study in general: Samples of COVID-19 (acute and convalescent) were obtained from the United States, Italy and Spain. In each case, the material was cDNA or gDNA derived from T cells, B-cell-depleted T cells, or PBMCs.

Source study methods: How many nucleated cells were present was estimated from reference gene primer amplification. The table came from immunoSEQ multiplex PCR; TCRdb's copy has only in-frame clones and leaves some out. The V and J calls and clone size were taken over from that table, and D and trimming were inferred from the DNA. This table holds about 340,000 clones, around four fifths found once. CDR1 and CDR2 (germline): SGHVS, FNYEAQ. CDR3 length: 17 amino acids. Trimming removed 4 bases at V and 0 bases at J, with 16 bases between. V usage is TRBV7-6 and J usage is TRBJ2-1, with D possibly TRBD2 on 6 matching bases. This TCR derives from a man aged 25 to 40 with active or convalescent COVID-19. Sequenced sample: peripheral blood. CDR3 sequence reads: CASSSTSSLVSYNEQFF. The CDR3 nucleotides are TGTGCCAGCAGCTCTACTAGCTCCCTCGTCTCCTACAATGAGCAGTTCTTC.